The clone carrying this TCR beta chain was seen just once. Antigen unknown. The authors sequenced patients whose flow cytometry had shown CD8+CD57+ cell expansion. The enrolled patients all had severe acquired aplastic anemia. Germline V gene data show CDR1 as SGHTA and CDR2 as FQGNSA. Trimming removed 5 bases from V and 4 bases from J, with 18 bases in between. The CDR3 is 15 residues long. The data stem from a study of CD8+CD57+ T cells in acquired aplastic anemia. In the study overall: DNA from sorted CD4+ and CD8+ cells averaged roughly 3.2 ug. Overall study findings and caveats: Statistical testing detected no significant gap in CD8+ Simpson's diversity between patients and controls. Both patients and controls carried the same twenty-nine CD8+ CDR3 sequences.

Profiles of TCR beta VDJ and CDR3 were generated from a genomic DNA template. TCRdb fed the reads into MiXCR, producing one record per CDR3 protein. The sample carries about 290,000 distinct CDR3 sequences, 45% to 65% recorded once. This sequence was found in a human donor with aplastic anemia. Specimen: sorted CD4+, CD8+, or CD8+CD57+ T cells (not recorded which) from PBMCs. The genes are TRBV7-2 and TRBJ2-7; TRBD1 is a possible D gene (5 bases). The CDR3 DNA sequence: TGTGCCAGCAGCCTCGGCTTGCAGGGTGGGTACGAGCAGTACTTC. This encodes CASSLGLQGGYEQYF. The full variable domain, its missing parts supplied by reference TRBV7-2 and TRBJ2-7, is GAGVSQSPSNKVTEKGKDVELRCDPISGHTALYWYRQSLGQGLEFLIYFQGNSAPDKSGLPSDRFSAERTGGSVSTLTIQRTQQEDSAVYLCASSLGLQGGYEQYFGPGTRLTVT.